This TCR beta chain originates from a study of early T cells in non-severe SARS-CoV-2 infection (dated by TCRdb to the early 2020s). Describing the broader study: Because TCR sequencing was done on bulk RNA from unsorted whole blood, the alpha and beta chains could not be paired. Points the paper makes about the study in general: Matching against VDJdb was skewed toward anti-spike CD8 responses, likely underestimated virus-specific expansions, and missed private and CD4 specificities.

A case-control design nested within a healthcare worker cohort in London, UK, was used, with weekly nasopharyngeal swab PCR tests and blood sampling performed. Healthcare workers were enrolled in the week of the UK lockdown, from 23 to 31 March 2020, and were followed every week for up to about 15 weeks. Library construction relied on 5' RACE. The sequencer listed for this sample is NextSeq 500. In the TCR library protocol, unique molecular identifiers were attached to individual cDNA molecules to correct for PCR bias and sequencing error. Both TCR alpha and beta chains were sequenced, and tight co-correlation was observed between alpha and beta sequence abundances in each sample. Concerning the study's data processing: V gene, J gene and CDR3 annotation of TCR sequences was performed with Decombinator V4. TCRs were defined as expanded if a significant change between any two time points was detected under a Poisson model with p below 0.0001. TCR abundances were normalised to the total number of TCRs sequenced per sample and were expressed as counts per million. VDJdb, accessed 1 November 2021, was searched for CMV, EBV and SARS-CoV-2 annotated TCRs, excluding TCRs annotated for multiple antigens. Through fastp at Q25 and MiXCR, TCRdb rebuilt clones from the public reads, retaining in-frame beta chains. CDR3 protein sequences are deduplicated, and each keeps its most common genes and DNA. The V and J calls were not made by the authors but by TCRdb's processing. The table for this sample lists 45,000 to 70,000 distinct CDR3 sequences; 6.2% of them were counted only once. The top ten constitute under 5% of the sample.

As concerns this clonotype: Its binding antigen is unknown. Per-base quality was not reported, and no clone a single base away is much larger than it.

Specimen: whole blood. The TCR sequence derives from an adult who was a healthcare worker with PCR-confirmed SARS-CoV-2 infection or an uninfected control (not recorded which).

DNA sequence: TGCAGTGCTAGAGATCCGGGGACATACACAGATACGCAGTATTTT. It translates as CSARDPGTYTDTQYF. The chain couples TRBV20-1 to TRBJ2-3; the D gene is possibly TRBD1, with 6 bases matching. From its cysteine to its phenylalanine, the CDR3 spans 15 amino acids. Only CDR3 DNA remains: 45 bases, in frame from the first base. Cut back by 0 bases and 2 bases, the V and J ends lie 12 bases apart. The germline V gene (reference sequence) gives CDR1 as DFQATT and CDR2 as SNEGSKA.